One TCR beta chain is described in this entry. Its matching antigen is unknown. The data stem from a study of Tregs in tolerant kidney transplant recipients. Study-wide points: Findings come from small patient numbers and require larger validation. This study did not directly address biological reproducibility. The most relevant donor-specific Treg TCRbeta repertoire apparently came from expansion with activated donor B cells.

Germline lookup yields CDR1 SGHKS and CDR2 YYEKEE (reference sequence). V lost 2 bases, J lost 1 base, and 4 bases lay in between. The CDR3 is made up of 13 amino acids. Sequenced by immunoSEQ multiplex PCR; TCRdb stores in-frame clones only, minus some. The table records about 240,000 clones, 84% of them present only once. Unstimulated Tregs (CD4+CD25+CD127-) and CD4+CD25- non-Tregs were sorted from PBMCs. This chain uses TRBV5-5 with TRBJ1-5; D gene ambiguous. The sequenced sample consisted of CD4+ T cells from blood. The TCR comes from a human donor in good health. The CDR3 nucleotides read TGTGCCAGCAGCTTTGGCAGCAATCAGCCCCAGCATTTT. Protein product: CASSFGSNQPQHF.